This T cell receptor (beta chain) was captured by sequencing in a study of Graves' ophthalmopathy and Graves' hyperthyroidism. The study, taken as a whole, reports: A classifier, a 13-signature model, separated ophthalmopathy from stable hyperthyroidism with approximately 87% sensitivity and approximately 80% specificity.

Amplification of the TCR beta CDR3 regions used RNA transcripts (as template). In the first round, RT-PCR was carried out with HTBI primers, and a multiplex PCR formed the second round. TCRdb re-called the multiplex PCR reads through MiXCR, storing one row per CDR3 protein. The repertoire holds some 370,000 distinct CDR3 sequences, approximately 18% seen once, with roughly 2.3% in the top ten. This clonotype was seen many times. Antigen unknown. The PBMCs originated from approximately 9.5 ml of fresh peripheral blood. This TCR was sampled from an adult woman with stable Graves' hyperthyroidism. Sequenced: peripheral blood.

DNA for the CDR3: TGTGCCAGCAGTCCATGGGGTGGGGGTGCCTACGAGCAGTACTTC. Its protein product is CASSPWGGGAYEQYF. The chain joins TRBV12-3 or TRBV12-4 to TRBJ2-7; D possibly uses TRBD1 or TRBD2 (5 bases each). This CDR3 spans 15 amino acids. V gave up 5 bases and J gave up 2 bases, with 16 bases separating them.